This T cell receptor (beta chain) derives from a study of metastatic and nonmetastatic thyroid tumors. With MiXCR, TCRdb called clones anew from the PCR reads. Among about 93,000 clones, roughly 12% were seen once, and the ten largest hold roughly 12%. This clone was detected many times. V was pared by 4 bases and J by 6 bases, with 8 bases of the junction left unmatched. The germline V gene encodes CDR1 SGHDT and CDR2 YYEEEE. This CDR3 has 14 amino acids. No patient had received any treatment before thyroid surgery. The specimen was blood. V gene TRBV5-6 combines with J gene TRBJ2-7; 9 bases agree with TRBD1. The sequence was obtained from a female donor with papillary thyroid cancer or a benign thyroid nodule (not recorded which). Some clones in this sample may be carry-over from other donors' samples. The DNA of the CDR3 is TGTGCCAGCAGCCTACAGGGACAGGGTTTCGAGCAGTACTTC. Translated, it gives CASSLQGQGFEQYF. The full variable domain, with the rest looked up from reference TRBV5-6 and TRBJ2-7, is DAGVTQSPTHLIKTRGQQVTLRCSPKSGHDTVSWYQQALGQGPQFIFQYYEEEERQRGNFPDRFSGHQFPNYSSELNVNALLLGDSALYLCASSLQGQGFEQYFGPGTRLTVT.